The TCR beta chain described here comes from a study of OX40 agonist ivuxolimab in advanced cancers. Study overall: The patients received agonistic anti-OX40 (CD134) antibody ivuxolimab. Prior anti-PD-1, anti-PD-L1 or anti-CTLA-4 therapy was allowed; approximately 41% had some. Whole-study findings and limits: In the 0.1-3.0 mg/kg groups, partial responders showed among the lowest expansion.

The CDR3 length is 14 residues. Trimming stripped 2 bases from V and 5 bases from J, with 12 bases between. Germline CDR1 reads KGHSH; CDR2 reads LQKENI. The repertoire was sequenced with immunoSEQ multiplex PCR; TCRdb's copy has only in-frame clones and lacks some. This sample has roughly 61,000 clones; around 90% occur once, and the top ten carry roughly 0.77%. As regards this clone: What it binds is not known.

The chain is built from TRBV18 and TRBJ1-1; D gene ambiguous. This receptor was identified in an adult with an advanced solid tumor such as melanoma, head and neck, liver or kidney cancer. Sequencing used CD4+ or CD8+ T cells sorted from blood, obtained in a trial of the OX40 agonist ivuxolimab. The CDR3 reads CASSPAGSKTEAFF. In DNA, the CDR3 is TGTGCCAGCTCACCAGCAGGTAGTAAGACTGAAGCTTTCTTT.